A single sample gave rise to the 7 T cell receptor beta chains below, sequenced in a study of post-analysis software for immune sequencing data. Study conclusions and caveats: Several TRBV segments (TRBV5-6, TRBV5-1 and TRBV20-1 among them) occurred more frequently in patients than in controls.

These receptors' targets are unknown. Built from TCR beta cDNA, the libraries had unique molecular identifiers in them. TCRdb reprocessed the PCR reads via MiXCR and lists one record per CDR3 protein. The sample includes some 690,000 distinct CDR3 sequences, approximately 60% of them seen just once. Sequenced material: blood. The receptors were sampled from a girl aged 2-15 years with multiple sclerosis.

This chain connects TRBV12-3 or TRBV12-4 to TRBJ2-7; 8 bases line up with TRBD2. The DNA end is a closer match to TRBJ2-5, so the J assignment may be wrong. The CDR3 covers 13 residues. DNA for the CDR3: TGTGCCAGCACGGCGGGGGGCCGCGAGACCCAGTACTTC. Amino acids: CASTAGGRETQYF.

This chain uses TRBV5-1 with TRBJ2-7; no reliable D call. The J call may be wrong; the DNA end is better matched by TRBJ2-5. This CDR3 comprises 13 residues. Germline loops: CDR1 SGHRS, CDR2 YFSETQ. CDR3 region: CASSLWMQETQYF. In nucleotides, the CDR3 is TGCGCCAGCAGCTTGTGGATGCAGGAGACCCAGTACTTC.

The chain is built from TRBV20-1 and TRBJ1-1; no firm D call. The CDR3 totals 14 residues. Germline lookup yields CDR1 DFQATT and CDR2 SNEGSKA (reference sequence). With 1 base removed from V and 4 bases from J, the gap between germline ends came to 13 bases. This chain's CDR3 is CSARVPGVGTEAFF. The CDR3, as DNA: TGCAGTGCTAGAGTGCCGGGTGTCGGCACTGAAGCTTTCTTT.

The chain carries TRBV20-1 and TRBJ1-2; D gene uncertain. Germline CDR1 reads DFQATT; CDR2 reads SNEGSKA (reference sequence). The CDR3 has 13 residues. Trimming stripped 1 base from V and 4 bases from J, with 10 bases between. The CDR3 here is CSARGGLVYGYTF. CDR3 bases: TGCAGTGCTAGAGGGGGATTAGTCTATGGCTACACCTTC.

This clonotype was counted a few times. This chain links TRBV6-5 with TRBJ2-1, with 8 bases aligning to TRBD2. The junction had 8 bases not matched to a gene; V was cut back by 4 bases and J by 6 bases. This CDR3 contains 15 residues. Germline CDR1 reads MNHEY; CDR2 reads SVGAGI. The CDR3 protein is CASSSLPGLGNEQFF. CDR3 DNA: TGTGCCAGCAGTTCTCTCCCGGGACTAGGCAATGAGCAGTTCTTC.

This clonotype showed up just a few times. The chain uses TRBV12-3 or TRBV12-4 and TRBJ2-3; 9 bases are a match to TRBD1. Unmatched junction bases numbered 7, after V lost 7 bases and J lost 5 bases. This CDR3 comprises 14 residues. The DNA for the CDR3 is TGTGCCAGCACACCGGGACAGGGATTAGATACGCAGTATTTT. This encodes CASTPGQGLDTQYF.

This clonotype showed up just once. V usage is TRBV29-1 and J usage is TRBJ2-6, with D uncertain. Trimming stripped 3 bases from V and 2 bases from J, with 8 bases between. Germline values: CDR1 SQVTM, CDR2 ANQGSEA. The CDR3 has 14 amino acids. CDR3 residues: CSVEGVPGANVLTF. CDR3 bases: TGCAGCGTTGAGGGTGTACCTGGGGCCAACGTCCTGACTTTC.